Presented here are 15 T cell receptor beta chains from one specimen sequenced in a study of tumor-infiltrating lymphocytes in primary liver carcinoma. cDNA specific to TCR beta was made from roughly 500 ng of total RNA, with a constant-region primer employed for priming. Three nested multiplex PCR rounds, a slightly modified ARM-PCR, produced the libraries for TCR beta. The first two PCR rounds used TRBV1-TRBV30 forward primers with a C-beta reverse primer, about 10 cycles each. From the multiplex PCR reads, TCRdb called clonotypes with MiXCR, one entry per CDR3 protein. The sample consists of some 190,000 distinct CDR3 sequences, less than 65% of them appearing once. Germline DNA was also extracted, and blood RNA derived from unsorted whole blood. The sequencing sample was made of peripheral blood. Receptors were obtained from a man aged 40-49 years with primary liver carcinoma and hepatitis B virus infection.

Ten or more counts support this clonotype. The chain links TRBV10-3 to TRBJ2-1; D is perhaps TRBD2 (5 bases). The germline V and J ends were trimmed by 3 bases and 10 bases, with 13 bases remaining between them. Germline V gene sequence: CDR1 ENHRY, CDR2 SYGVKD. The CDR3 is made up of 13 amino acids. The CDR3 protein is CAISDPRDREQFF. For the CDR3, the DNA is TGTGCCATCAGTGACCCACGGGATCGCGAGCAGTTCTTC.

This clonotype has only a few counts. The chain uses TRBV29-1 and TRBJ2-3; D is uncertain. V was pared by 4 bases and J by 6 bases, with 14 bases between. The CDR3 sequence is 13 residues long. CDR1 is SQVTM and CDR2 is ANQGSEA in the germline V gene. The CDR3 region is CSVVGPHQDTQYF. The CDR3 region has the DNA TGCAGCGTTGTTGGGCCTCATCAGGATACGCAGTATTTT.

The gene calls are TRBV11-2 and TRBJ2-7, with 11 positions matching TRBD2. Germline CDR1 and CDR2: SGHAT and FQNNGV. CDR3 length: 15 amino acids. V trimming: 1 base; J trimming: 13 bases; junction bases outside the gene matches: 12. CDR3 sequence reads: CASSLVTSGSYGHYF. The CDR3 region has the DNA TGTGCCAGCAGCTTAGTAACTAGCGGGAGCTACGGGCACTACTTC.

This clonotype was detected ten times or more. The V gene is TRBV29-1, the J gene TRBJ2-1; 8 nucleotides agree with TRBD2. V was clipped by 7 bases and J by 4 bases; unmatched bases: 6. In germline, CDR1 is SQVTM, CDR2 ANQGSEA. CDR3 length: 13 residues. As DNA, the CDR3 is TGCAGCGCGGGACTAGTGGCTTACAATGAGCAGTTCTTC. Translating it yields CSAGLVAYNEQFF.

This clonotype was counted many times. The chain recombines TRBV11-2 with TRBJ2-2; D may be TRBD1 or TRBD2 (5 bases each). V dropped 3 bases and J dropped 7 bases, with 9 bases sitting between them. CDR3 length equals 13 residues. Germline V CDR1 and CDR2: SGHAT, FQNNGV. DNA of the CDR3: TGTGCCAGCAGCTTGCTGGGGGACGGGGAGCTGTTTTTT. Its protein product is CASSLLGDGELFF.

The V gene is TRBV2, the J gene TRBJ2-7, with 7 bases matching TRBD1. The CDR3 has 14 amino acids. The V gene end was trimmed by 5 bases and the J gene end by 3 bases; junction bases not matched to a gene: 7. Germline-derived CDR1 and CDR2 are SNHLY and FYNNEI. Here the CDR3 reads CASSQGELDYEQYF. The CDR3 DNA is TGTGCCAGCAGTCAGGGGGAGCTCGACTACGAGCAGTACTTC.

On this clonotype: Germline is not matched at one junction end, which may reflect a read error. The gene calls are TRBV11-2 and TRBJ2-7; TRBD2 is a possible D gene (5 bases). CDR1 and CDR2 (germline): SGHAT, FQNNGV. The CDR3 sequence is 14 residues long. Written as DNA, the CDR3 is TGTGTCAGCAGCTTGGGGAGTAGGTTCTACGAGCAGCACTTC. As protein: CVSSLGSRFYEQHF.

V is TRBV6-1 and J is TRBJ2-5; D is possibly TRBD1 or TRBD2 (5 bases each). Germline V gene sequence: CDR1 MNHNS, CDR2 SASEGT. Trimming left V 2 bases short and J 5 bases short, with 18 bases between. This CDR3 contains 16 residues. CDR3 in amino acids: CASSEIGTAQRETQYF. DNA for the CDR3: TGTGCCAGCAGTGAAATCGGGACGGCCCAGAGGGAGACCCAGTACTTC.

Comment on this clonotype: A read error is possible here, since a much larger clone lies one base away. The CDR3 DNA is TGCAGCGTGACTAGCGACCGGTACATAGATACGCAGTATTTT. Translating it yields CSVTSDRYIDTQYF. The chain carries TRBV29-1 and TRBJ2-3, with 8 positions matching TRBD2. CDR1 is SQVTM and CDR2 is ANQGSEA in the germline V gene. Trimming removed 6 bases from V and 5 bases from J; junction bases left unmatched: 10. The CDR3 covers 14 residues.

CDR3 sequence (DNA): TGTGCCAGCAGTCCCGGGACAACCGGGGAGCTGTTTTTT. It encodes CASSPGTTGELFF. The chain recombines TRBV12-3 or TRBV12-4 with TRBJ2-2, with a tentative D call TRBD1 (6 bases). The CDR3 extends over 13 amino acids. V dropped 5 bases and J dropped 5 bases, with 9 bases sitting between them.

This chain uses TRBV29-1 with TRBJ2-1; TRBD1 might be the D (6 bases). V was cut by 8 bases and J by 8 bases, with 22 bases left in between. Germline V lookup: CDR1 SQVTM, CDR2 ANQGSEA. The CDR3 runs 14 residues. CDR3 sequence (DNA): TGCAGCTTCTCCGGGACAAGGCTGTCCTATGAGCAGTTCTTC. Translation: CSFSGTRLSYEQFF.

Concerning this clonotype itself: This could be a read error, since a much larger clone is one nucleotide away. This chain connects TRBV11-1 to TRBJ2-5, with D possibly TRBD1 on 5 matching bases. The CDR3 spans 14 residues. Germline CDR1 and CDR2: SGHAT and FQDESV (reference sequence). CDR3 nucleotide sequence: TGTGCCAGCAGCGTCTATGGGGCCCAAGAGGCCCAGTACTTC. This translates into CASSVYGAQEAQYF.

Notes on this clonotype: Mismatch with germline at one junction end may stem from a read error. The chain is built from TRBV6-6 and TRBJ2-3; D is perhaps TRBD1 or TRBD2 (7 bases each). Germline loops: CDR1 MNHNY, CDR2 SVGAGI (reference sequence). This CDR3 has 16 amino acids. In DNA form, the CDR3 reads TGTGGCAGCTGTTACGGATCAGGGGGGGGGCGGGATACGCAGTATTTT. Translated, it gives CGSCYGSGGGRDTQYF.

V usage is TRBV6-2 or TRBV6-3 and J usage is TRBJ2-2; D is undetermined. CDR1 and CDR2 (germline): MNHEY, SVGEGT. V gave up 5 bases and J gave up 7 bases, with 5 bases separating them. The CDR3 is 11 residues long. The CDR3 is CASSRDGELFF. As DNA, the CDR3 is TGTGCCAGCAGTAGGGACGGGGAGCTGTTTTTT.

This clonotype was seen once. The V call is TRBV5-1, the J call TRBJ2-5; D ambiguous. The germline V gene has CDR1 SGHRS and CDR2 YFSETQ. V lost 0 bases and J 4 bases, leaving 10 bases between the germline ends. The CDR3 runs to 14 residues. The CDR3 protein is CASSLDFRRETQYF. As DNA, the CDR3 is TGCGCCAGCAGCTTGGATTTCCGTAGAGAGACCCAGTACTTC.